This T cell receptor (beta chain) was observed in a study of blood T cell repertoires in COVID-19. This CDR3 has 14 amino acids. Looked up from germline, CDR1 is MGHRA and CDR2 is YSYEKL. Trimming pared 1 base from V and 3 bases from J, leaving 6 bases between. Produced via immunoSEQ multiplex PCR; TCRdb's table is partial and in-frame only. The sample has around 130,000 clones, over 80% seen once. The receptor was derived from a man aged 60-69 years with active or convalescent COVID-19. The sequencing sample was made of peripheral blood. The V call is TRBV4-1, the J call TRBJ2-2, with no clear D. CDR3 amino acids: CASSQVIHTGELFF. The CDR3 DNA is TGCGCCAGCAGCCAAGTAATCCACACCGGGGAGCTGTTTTTT.